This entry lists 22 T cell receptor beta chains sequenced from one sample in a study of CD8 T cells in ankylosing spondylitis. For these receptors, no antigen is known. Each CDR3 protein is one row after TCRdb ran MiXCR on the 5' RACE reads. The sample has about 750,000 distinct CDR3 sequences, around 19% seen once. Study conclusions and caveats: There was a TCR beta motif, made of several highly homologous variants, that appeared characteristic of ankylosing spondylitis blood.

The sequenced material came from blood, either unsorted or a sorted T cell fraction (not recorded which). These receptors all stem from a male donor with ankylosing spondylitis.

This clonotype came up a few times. CDR3 bases: TGTGCCAGCAGTGACGGAGCGTTTAGGGCAGATACGCAGTATTTT. Residues: CASSDGAFRADTQYF. The gene calls are TRBV12-3 or TRBV12-4 and TRBJ2-3; D is ambiguous. V lost 5 bases, J lost 4 bases, and 16 bases lay in between. This CDR3 is 15 amino acids long.

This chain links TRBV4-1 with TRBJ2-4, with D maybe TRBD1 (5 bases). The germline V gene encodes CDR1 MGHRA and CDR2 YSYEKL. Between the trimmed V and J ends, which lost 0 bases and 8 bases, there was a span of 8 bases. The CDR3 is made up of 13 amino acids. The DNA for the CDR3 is TGCGCCAGCAGCCAAGATAGGGGTGACATTCAGTACTTC. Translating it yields CASSQDRGDIQYF.

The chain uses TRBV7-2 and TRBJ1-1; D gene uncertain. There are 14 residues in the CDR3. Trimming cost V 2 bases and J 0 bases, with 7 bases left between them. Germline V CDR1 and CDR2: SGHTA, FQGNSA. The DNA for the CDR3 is TGTGCCAGCAGCTTAAGGGAGGTGAACACTGAAGCTTTCTTT. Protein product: CASSLREVNTEAFF.

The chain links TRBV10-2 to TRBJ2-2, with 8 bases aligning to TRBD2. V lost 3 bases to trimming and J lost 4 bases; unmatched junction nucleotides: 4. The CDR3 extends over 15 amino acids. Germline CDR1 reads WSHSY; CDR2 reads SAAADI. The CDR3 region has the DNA TGCGCCAGCAGTGATGTAGCGGGATCCACCGGGGAGCTGTTTTTT. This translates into CASSDVAGSTGELFF.

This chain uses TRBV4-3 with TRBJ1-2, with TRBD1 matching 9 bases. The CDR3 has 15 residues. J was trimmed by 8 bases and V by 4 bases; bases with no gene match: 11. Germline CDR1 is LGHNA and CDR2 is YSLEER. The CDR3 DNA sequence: TGCGCCAGCAGCCGGGACAGGGATAGGACTAGAGGCTACACCTTC. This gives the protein CASSRDRDRTRGYTF.

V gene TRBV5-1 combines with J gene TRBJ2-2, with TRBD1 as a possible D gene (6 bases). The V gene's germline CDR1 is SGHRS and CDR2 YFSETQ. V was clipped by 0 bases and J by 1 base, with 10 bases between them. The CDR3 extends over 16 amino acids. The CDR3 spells CASSLEGTLNTGELFF. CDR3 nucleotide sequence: TGCGCCAGCAGCTTGGAAGGGACATTGAACACCGGGGAGCTGTTTTTT. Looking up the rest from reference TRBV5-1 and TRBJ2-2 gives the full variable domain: KAGVTQTPRYLIKTRGQQVTLSCSPISGHRSVSWYQQTPGQGLQFLFEYFSETQRNKGNFPGRFSGRQFSNSRSEMNVSTLELGDSALYLCASSLEGTLNTGELFFGEGSRLTVL.

This CDR3 reads CASSLRQGAEQYF. In DNA, the CDR3 is TGTGCCAGCAGCTTGAGACAGGGGGCCGAGCAGTACTTC. V gene TRBV7-6 combines with J gene TRBJ2-7; 10 positions agree with TRBD1. Germline CDR1 is SGHVS and CDR2 is FNYEAQ. The J segment lost 6 bases and the V segment lost 3 bases, leaving 2 bases of the junction unmatched. The CDR3 consists of 13 residues.

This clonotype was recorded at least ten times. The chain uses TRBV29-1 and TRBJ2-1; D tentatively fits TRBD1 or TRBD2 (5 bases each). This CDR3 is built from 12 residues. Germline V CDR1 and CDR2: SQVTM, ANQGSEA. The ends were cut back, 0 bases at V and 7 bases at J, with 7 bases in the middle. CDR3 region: CSVEDGGNEQFF. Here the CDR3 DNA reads TGCAGCGTTGAAGATGGGGGTAATGAGCAGTTCTTC.

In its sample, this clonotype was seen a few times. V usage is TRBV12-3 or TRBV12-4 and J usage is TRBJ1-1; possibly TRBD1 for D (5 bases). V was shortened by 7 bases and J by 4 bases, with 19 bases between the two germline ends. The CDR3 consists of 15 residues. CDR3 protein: CASTLTAGGSTEAFF. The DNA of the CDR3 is TGTGCCAGCACCCTAACCGCGGGGGGGAGCACTGAAGCTTTCTTT.

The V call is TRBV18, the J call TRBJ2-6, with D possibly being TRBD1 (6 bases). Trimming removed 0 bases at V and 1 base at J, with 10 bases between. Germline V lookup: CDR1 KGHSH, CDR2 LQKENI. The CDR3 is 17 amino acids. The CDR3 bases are TGTGCCAGCTCACCACCGGGGACACAATCTGGGGCCAACGTCCTGACTTTC. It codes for CASSPPGTQSGANVLTF.

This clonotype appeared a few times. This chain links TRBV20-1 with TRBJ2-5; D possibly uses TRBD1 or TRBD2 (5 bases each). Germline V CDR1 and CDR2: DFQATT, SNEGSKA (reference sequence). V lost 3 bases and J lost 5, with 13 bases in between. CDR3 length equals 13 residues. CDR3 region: CSASGTARETQYF. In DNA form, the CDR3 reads TGCAGTGCTAGCGGGACGGCACGGGAGACCCAGTACTTC.

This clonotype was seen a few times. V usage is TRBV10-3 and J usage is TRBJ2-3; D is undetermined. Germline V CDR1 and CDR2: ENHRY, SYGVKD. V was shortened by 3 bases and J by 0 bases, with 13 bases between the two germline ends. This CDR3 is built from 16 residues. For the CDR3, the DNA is TGTGCCATCAGTGAACCAGTACGCTCTAGCACAGATACGCAGTATTTT. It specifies CAISEPVRSSTDTQYF.

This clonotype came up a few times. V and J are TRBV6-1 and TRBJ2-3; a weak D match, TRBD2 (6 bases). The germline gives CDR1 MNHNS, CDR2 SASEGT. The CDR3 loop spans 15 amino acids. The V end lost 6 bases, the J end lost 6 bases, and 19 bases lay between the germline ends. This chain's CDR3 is CASSPEGLGYDTQYF. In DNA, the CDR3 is TGTGCCAGCAGCCCGGAGGGGCTGGGGTACGATACGCAGTATTTT.

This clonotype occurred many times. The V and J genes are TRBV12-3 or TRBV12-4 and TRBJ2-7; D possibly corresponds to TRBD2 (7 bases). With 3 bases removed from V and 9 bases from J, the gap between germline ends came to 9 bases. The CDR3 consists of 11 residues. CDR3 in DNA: TGTGCCAGCAGTTTGGGGGGGCTGCAGTACTTC. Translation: CASSLGGLQYF.

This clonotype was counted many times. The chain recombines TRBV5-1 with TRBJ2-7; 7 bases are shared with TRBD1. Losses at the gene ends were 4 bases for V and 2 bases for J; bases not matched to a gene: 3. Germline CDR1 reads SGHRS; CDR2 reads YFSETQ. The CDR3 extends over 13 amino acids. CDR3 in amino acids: CASSTGTAYEQYF. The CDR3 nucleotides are TGCGCCAGCAGCACGGGGACAGCCTACGAGCAGTACTTC. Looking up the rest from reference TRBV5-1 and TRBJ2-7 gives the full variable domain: KAGVTQTPRYLIKTRGQQVTLSCSPISGHRSVSWYQQTPGQGLQFLFEYFSETQRNKGNFPGRFSGRQFSNSRSEMNVSTLELGDSALYLCASSTGTAYEQYFGPGTRLTVT.

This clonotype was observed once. CDR3: CASSWSEMRQPQHF. CDR3 in DNA: TGTGCCAGCAGTTGGTCAGAGATGCGTCAGCCCCAGCATTTT. J is TRBJ1-5 and V is TRBV28; D is undetermined. The V gene's germline CDR1 is MDHEN and CDR2 SYDVKM. CDR3 size: 14 residues. V was shortened by 4 bases and J by 6 bases, with 13 bases between the two germline ends. Full variable domain (rest looked up from reference TRBV28 and TRBJ1-5): DVKVTQSSRYLVKRTGEKVFLECVQDMDHENMFWYRQDPGLGLRLIYFSYDVKMKEKGDIPEGYSVSREKKERFSLILESASTNQTSMYLCASSWSEMRQPQHFGDGTRLSIL.

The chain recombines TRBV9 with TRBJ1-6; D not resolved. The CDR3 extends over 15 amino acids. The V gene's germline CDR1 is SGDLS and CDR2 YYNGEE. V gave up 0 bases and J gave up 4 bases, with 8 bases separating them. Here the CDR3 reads CASSVDSRYNSPLHF. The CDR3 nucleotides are TGTGCCAGCAGCGTAGACAGCCGATATAATTCACCCCTCCACTTT.

Here the CDR3 DNA reads TGTGCCATCAGTGAGTCGCCGGACTTGTATGGCTACACCTTC. It is translated as CAISESPDLYGYTF. This rearrangement joins TRBV10-3 to TRBJ1-2; no clear D gene. This CDR3 is built from 14 residues. V lost 0 bases and J lost 5, with 10 bases in between. Per germline, CDR1 ENHRY and CDR2 SYGVKD.

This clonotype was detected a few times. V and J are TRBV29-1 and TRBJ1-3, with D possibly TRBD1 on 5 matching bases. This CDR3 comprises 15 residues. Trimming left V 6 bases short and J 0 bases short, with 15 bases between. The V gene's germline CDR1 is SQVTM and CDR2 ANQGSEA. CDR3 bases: TGCAGCGTCGTAGACCCCGACAGCTCTGGAAACACCATATATTTT. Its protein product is CSVVDPDSSGNTIYF.

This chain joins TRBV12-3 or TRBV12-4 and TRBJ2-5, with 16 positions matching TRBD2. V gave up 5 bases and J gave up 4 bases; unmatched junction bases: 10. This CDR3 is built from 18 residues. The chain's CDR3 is CASSPGTSGRASGETQYF. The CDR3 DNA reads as TGTGCCAGCAGTCCAGGGACTAGCGGGAGGGCCTCCGGAGAGACCCAGTACTTC.

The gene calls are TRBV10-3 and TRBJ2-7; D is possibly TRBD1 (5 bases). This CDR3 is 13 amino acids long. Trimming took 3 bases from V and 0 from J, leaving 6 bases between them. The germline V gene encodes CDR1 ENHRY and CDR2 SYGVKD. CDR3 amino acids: CAISDDSSYEQYF. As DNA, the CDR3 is TGTGCCATCAGTGATGACAGCTCCTACGAGCAGTACTTC.

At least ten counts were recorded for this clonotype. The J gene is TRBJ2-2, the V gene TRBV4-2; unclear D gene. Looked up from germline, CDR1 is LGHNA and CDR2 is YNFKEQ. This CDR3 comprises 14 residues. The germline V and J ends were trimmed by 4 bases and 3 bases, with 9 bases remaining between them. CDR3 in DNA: TGTGCCAGCAGCCCGCAGAGCGACACCGGGGAGCTGTTTTTT. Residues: CASSPQSDTGELFF.